These 20 T cell receptor beta chains originate from one sample sequenced in a study of T cells in Graves' hyperthyroidism and ophthalmopathy. There were TCR beta CDR3 regions amplified from RNA transcripts. Using the HTBI primer set, a first-round RT-PCR was run on the TCR CDR3. TCRdb recomputed calls from the multiplex PCR reads with MiXCR, one row per CDR3 protein. The sample records about 520,000 distinct CDR3 sequences, approximately 24% being singletons. The sample consisted of blood. These receptor sequences come from a woman in her thirties with Graves' ophthalmopathy.

The chain employs TRBV2 and TRBJ2-1, with TRBD2 matching over 13 bases. CDR1 is SNHLY and CDR2 is FYNNEI in the germline V gene. The CDR3 has 18 amino acids. Unmatched junction bases numbered 12, after V lost 10 bases and J lost 0 bases. The CDR3 coding sequence is TGTGCCACCTATCCCGGGACTAGCGGGATAAGCTCCTACAATGAGCAGTTCTTC. This gives the protein CATYPGTSGISSYNEQFF.

This clonotype appeared many times. The chain carries TRBV27 and TRBJ1-1; D uncertain. This CDR3 is 15 amino acids long. Germline loops: CDR1 MNHEY, CDR2 SMNVEV (reference sequence). V was cut by 2 bases and J by 1 base, with 11 bases left in between. As DNA, the CDR3 is TGTGCCAGCAGTTTAAGTCCCCGAGGGAACACTGAAGCTTTCTTT. Amino acids: CASSLSPRGNTEAFF.

This clonotype was seen more than once but under ten times. This rearrangement joins TRBV6-1 to TRBJ2-7; 11 nucleotides match TRBD2. The CDR3 sequence is 17 residues long. Looked up from germline, CDR1 is MNHNS and CDR2 is SASEGT. The junction had 10 bases not matched to a gene; V was cut back by 6 bases and J by 0 bases. CDR3: CASRPLGTSGSSYEQYF. The DNA for the CDR3 is TGTGCCAGCAGGCCCCTAGGGACTAGCGGAAGCTCCTACGAGCAGTACTTC.

The rearrangement uses TRBV20-1 and TRBJ2-5; the D gene is possibly TRBD2 (7 bases). The germline V gene has CDR1 DFQATT and CDR2 SNEGSKA (reference sequence). This CDR3 region has 13 residues. The V and J ends lost 5 bases and 0 bases respectively, with 10 bases between them. In nucleotides, the CDR3 is TGCAGTGCTGGCGGGGGCCACCAAGAGACCCAGTACTTC. Translating it yields CSAGGGHQETQYF.

This clonotype was detected many times. The CDR3 here is CASSHKIGYYTEAFF. The CDR3 DNA is TGTGCCAGCAGCCACAAGATTGGTTATTACACTGAAGCTTTCTTT. The chain has TRBV7-9 and TRBJ1-1; D ambiguous. Deletions cut 5 bases from V and 3 bases from J, with 16 bases between. CDR3 length: 15 residues. The germline V gene encodes CDR1 SEHNR and CDR2 FQNEAQ (reference sequence).

This clonotype was picked up many times. The rearrangement links TRBV7-2 to TRBJ2-7, with 8 bases identical to TRBD2. The CDR3 spans 15 residues. The V segment lost 1 base and the J segment 1 base; nucleotides outside the gene matches: 3. CDR1 is SGHTA, CDR2 FQGNSA, per germline. The CDR3 DNA is TGTGCCAGCAGCTTAGGCGGGGGGCGATCCTACGAGCAGTACTTC. As protein: CASSLGGGRSYEQYF.

This clonotype appeared a few times. The CDR3, as DNA: TGCGCCAGCAGCCAAGGAAGGAGCGAGCAGTACTTC. Residues: CASSQGRSEQYF. This sequence joins TRBV4-1 and TRBJ2-7, with D unclear. Germline-derived CDR1 and CDR2 are MGHRA and YSYEKL. The CDR3 length is 12 residues. The ends were cut back, 1 base at V and 6 bases at J, with 7 bases in the middle.

This clonotype was counted only a few times. The chain joins TRBV6-1 to TRBJ1-3; D possibly corresponds to TRBD1 (6 bases). The CDR3 length is 17 residues. Trimming pared 0 bases from V and 0 bases from J, leaving 12 bases between. The germline gives CDR1 MNHNS, CDR2 SASEGT. DNA for the CDR3: TGTGCCAGCAGTGAAGCCCCCGGACAGATCTCTGGAAACACCATATATTTT. Translated, it gives CASSEAPGQISGNTIYF.

This clonotype showed up many times. The chain is built from TRBV6-1 and TRBJ1-2; maybe TRBD1 (6 bases). V was clipped by 3 bases and J by 4 bases, with 9 bases between them. The CDR3 is 13 residues long. Germline V CDR1 and CDR2: MNHNS, SASEGT. The CDR3 region has the DNA TGTGCCAGCAGTGACAGGGGCTTCTATGGCTACACCTTC. This encodes CASSDRGFYGYTF.

This clonotype was counted at least ten times. The genes are TRBV11-2 and TRBJ2-5; the D gene is possibly TRBD1 (5 bases). This CDR3 is built from 15 residues. V was clipped by 1 base and J by 5 bases, with 14 bases between them. CDR1 and CDR2 (germline): SGHAT, FQNNGV. The DNA of the CDR3 is TGTGCCAGCAGCTTAGGGGGCCAGGGATGGGAGACCCAGTACTTC. This sequence encodes CASSLGGQGWETQYF.

The V gene is TRBV28, the J gene TRBJ2-7; 7 positions match TRBD1. V was pared by 3 bases and J by 0 bases, with 8 bases of the junction left unmatched. The CDR3 has 16 amino acids. The germline gives CDR1 MDHEN, CDR2 SYDVKM. CDR3: CASSFTTGQRSYEQYF. CDR3 in DNA: TGTGCCAGCAGTTTCACGACGGGACAGCGCTCCTACGAGCAGTACTTC. Supplemented by reference TRBV28 and TRBJ2-7, the full variable domain reads DVKVTQSSRYLVKRTGEKVFLECVQDMDHENMFWYRQDPGLGLRLIYFSYDVKMKEKGDIPEGYSVSREKKERFSLILESASTNQTSMYLCASSFTTGQRSYEQYFGPGTRLTVT.

This clonotype was counted many times. This sequence joins TRBV27 and TRBJ1-1; a possible D gene is TRBD1 (5 bases). The germline V and J ends were trimmed by 0 bases and 4 bases, with 9 bases remaining between them. The CDR3 contains 14 residues. Per the germline V gene, CDR1 is MNHEY and CDR2 is SMNVEV (reference sequence). The CDR3 sequence: CASSLSGGGTEAFF. In DNA form, the CDR3 reads TGTGCCAGCAGTTTATCGGGGGGGGGCACTGAAGCTTTCTTT.

In its sample, this clonotype was seen many times. This chain connects TRBV6-1 to TRBJ1-1; TRBD1 aligns across 9 bases. The germline CDR1 and CDR2 sequences are MNHNS and SASEGT. Trimming took 5 bases from V and 10 from J; bases not matched to a gene: 8. This CDR3 region has 13 residues. CDR3 amino acids: CASSLPGQGAAFF. CDR3 coding DNA: TGTGCCAGCAGTCTCCCGGGACAGGGTGCAGCTTTCTTT.

This clonotype was detected ten times or more. The chain carries TRBV6-1 and TRBJ1-1; D may be TRBD1 (5 bases). V lost 2 bases, J lost 3 bases, and 7 bases lay in between. This CDR3 has 13 amino acids. Germline V gene lookup returns CDR1 MNHNS and CDR2 SASEGT. CDR3 protein: CASSEQGHTEAFF. Here the CDR3 DNA reads TGTGCCAGCAGTGAACAGGGCCACACTGAAGCTTTCTTT.

This clonotype was seen many times. The rearrangement links TRBV11-2 to TRBJ2-5; 7 positions match TRBD1. The CDR3 sequence is 16 residues long. J was trimmed by 1 base and V by 4 bases; bases with no gene match: 9. Germline CDR1 SGHAT, CDR2 FQNNGV. The CDR3 bases are TGTGCCAGCAGCTCAACCGGGACAGAGAGCCAAGAGACCCAGTACTTC. This codes for CASSSTGTESQETQYF.

The DNA for the CDR3 is TGTGCCAGCAGCCAAGATCTGGACAGATATGGCTACACCTTC. Protein product: CASSQDLDRYGYTF. The V and J genes are TRBV14 and TRBJ1-2; D possibly corresponds to TRBD1 (6 bases). The V gene's germline CDR1 is SGHDN and CDR2 FVKESK. V lost 0 bases to trimming and J lost 5 bases, with 10 bases between them. The length of the CDR3 is 14 residues.

The chain employs TRBV2 and TRBJ1-5; D gene uncertain. The V and J ends lost 0 bases and 6 bases respectively, with 12 bases between them. Germline V gene data show CDR1 as SNHLY and CDR2 as FYNNEI. The length of the CDR3 is 15 residues. The CDR3: CASSEAQGKGQPQHF. The DNA for the CDR3 is TGTGCCAGCAGTGAAGCTCAAGGGAAAGGTCAGCCCCAGCATTTT.

Only a few counts were recorded for this clonotype. The rearrangement links TRBV5-1 to TRBJ2-7; the D is unclear. CDR3 length: 13 residues. The V and J ends lost 0 bases and 6 bases respectively, with 10 bases between them. Germline V gene sequence: CDR1 SGHRS, CDR2 YFSETQ. The CDR3 loop is CASSLEAVGEQYF. The CDR3 DNA is TGCGCCAGCAGCTTGGAGGCGGTTGGCGAGCAGTACTTC.

The chain recombines TRBV6-1 with TRBJ1-1; 7 bases are a match to TRBD1. Germline lookup yields CDR1 MNHNS and CDR2 SASEGT. V lost 6 bases and J lost 0; bases outside the gene matches: 7. The CDR3 consists of 15 residues. Here the CDR3 reads CASRATTGLNTEAFF. CDR3 sequence (DNA): TGTGCCAGCAGAGCTACGACAGGGTTGAACACTGAAGCTTTCTTT.

This clonotype showed up many times. The CDR3 is CASSSHGQVARKYF. The CDR3 nucleotides read TGTGCCAGCAGTTCTCACGGACAGGTGGCGCGTAAGTACTTC. This chain connects TRBV28 to TRBJ2-4, with 7 bases fitting TRBD1. CDR1 MDHEN and CDR2 SYDVKM come from the germline V gene. V trimming: 4 bases; J trimming: 14 bases; junction bases outside the gene matches: 14. This CDR3 comprises 14 residues.